This TCR beta chain was sequenced for a study of T cell responses to AZD1222 COVID-19 vaccine. Whole-study context: Pooled in the analysis were second doses at about 4 or about 12 weeks.

The study, taken as a whole, reports: Clonal diversity may have been underestimated, and the donors were mostly white British, with more females than males.

This clone was recorded only once. Antigen unknown. Measured with immunoSEQ multiplex PCR; TCRdb has only the in-frame clones, and not every one. The sample includes about 120,000 clones, 70% to 90% of them seen just once. Sample: peripheral blood, taken on day 0 of AZD1222 vaccination. The clonotype originates from an adult in good health.

The CDR3 sequence: CASGGTGASGANVLTF. CDR3 coding DNA: TGTGCTTCGGGGGGGACAGGGGCTTCTGGGGCCAACGTCCTGACTTTC. This chain joins TRBV19 and TRBJ2-6; TRBD1 agrees at 10 bases. This CDR3 comprises 16 residues. Germline V gene lookup returns CDR1 LNHDA and CDR2 SQIVND (reference sequence).